The rows below give T cell receptor beta chains drawn from one sample of a study of shared clonotypes between healthy human individuals. Repertoires were generated with immunoSEQ multiplex PCR, while TCRdb's copy carries only in-frame clones and drops some. The table lists roughly 2.2 million clones, more than 80% of them singletons. Material for sequencing was naive CD4+ T cells from PBMCs. These receptors were collected from a man aged 18 to 30 in good health. Some clones in this sample may be carry-over from other donors' samples. Each CDR3 is given with its conserved first and last residue. D genes are given only for firm matches. Some rows have no size entry. The others give once, few or many, or a class for an expanded clone.

CDR3 protein | CDR3 DNA | J gene | V gene | clone size | D gene
CASSPGQGGTDTQYF | TGTGCCAGCAGCCCGGGACAGGGTGGGACAGATACGCAGTATTTT | TRBJ2-3 | TRBV7-8 | . | TRBD1
CASSPRANKYNEQFF | TGTGCCAGCAGCCCCCGCGCAAACAAGTACAATGAGCAGTTCTTC | TRBJ2-1 | TRBV27 | . | .
CASSATGGSRAVGYTF | TGTGCCAGCAGCGCCACGGGCGGCAGTCGGGCGGTTGGCTACACCTTC | TRBJ1-2 | TRBV9 | . | .
CASTRGSGANVLTF | TGTGCCAGCACCCGTGGTTCTGGGGCCAACGTCCTGACTTTC | TRBJ2-6 | TRBV27 | . | .
CASSYEGLREQYF | TGCGCCAGCAGCTACGAGGGACTACGCGAGCAGTACTTC | TRBJ2-7 | TRBV5-1 | . | TRBD2
CASSLTGGVGSEAFF | TGTGCCAGCAGCTTAACTGGGGGCGTAGGTTCCGAAGCTTTCTTT | TRBJ1-1 | TRBV7-3 | . | .
CASSSEQGSNTEAFF | TGTGCCAGCAGTTCGGAACAGGGCTCGAACACTGAAGCTTTCTTT | TRBJ1-1 | TRBV6-5 | . | .
CATSKPGQGYQPQHF | TGTGCCACCAGCAAGCCGGGACAGGGATATCAGCCCCAGCATTTT | TRBJ1-5 | TRBV15 | . | TRBD1
CASSPIPDRNTEAFF | TGTGCCAGCAGCCCCATCCCGGACCGGAACACTGAAGCTTTCTTT | TRBJ1-1 | TRBV7-9 | . | .
CAIIMGLAGSGEETSTDTQYF | TGTGCCATTATAATGGGACTAGCGGGATCCGGGGAAGAAACTAGCACAGATACGCAGTATTTT | TRBJ2-3 | TRBV27 | . | TRBD2
CASSQGLASAQETQYF | TGCGCCAGCAGCCAAGGATTAGCTAGCGCACAAGAGACCCAGTACTTC | TRBJ2-5 | TRBV4-1 | . | .
CAWGYNQPQHF | TGTGCCTGGGGATACAATCAACCCCAGCATTTT | TRBJ1-5 | TRBV30 | . | .
CASSIMGQGGNQPQHF | TGTGCCAGTAGTATCATGGGACAGGGAGGCAATCAGCCCCAGCATTTT | TRBJ1-5 | TRBV19 | . | TRBD1
CASSPGTMNTEAFF | TGTGCCAGCAGCCCAGGGACCATGAACACTGAAGCTTTCTTT | TRBJ1-1 | TRBV5-5 | . | .
CASSPEGSNYGYTF | TGCGCCAGCAGCCCCGAGGGCAGCAACTATGGCTACACCTTC | TRBJ1-2 | TRBV5-1 | . | .
CASSPTDSYTEAFF | TGTGCCAGCTCACCAACCGACAGTTACACTGAAGCTTTCTTT | TRBJ1-1 | TRBV18 | once | .
CASSLAWTSGPSAEQFF | TGCGCCAGCAGCTTGGCCTGGACTAGCGGGCCATCCGCCGAGCAGTTCTTC | TRBJ2-1 | TRBV5-1 | . | TRBD2
CASSEAYVSGANVLTF | TGTGCCAGCAGTGAAGCTTACGTCTCTGGGGCCAACGTCCTGACTTTC | TRBJ2-6 | TRBV2 | . | .
CAWSVGLAGYNEQFF | TGTGCCTGGAGTGTGGGACTAGCGGGGTACAATGAGCAGTTCTTC | TRBJ2-1 | TRBV30 | . | TRBD2
CASSQPLAGSGELFF | TGTGCCAGCAGCCAACCCCTAGCGGGCTCCGGGGAGCTGTTTTTT | TRBJ2-2 | TRBV14 | . | TRBD2
CASLSEWVYNEQFF | TGTGCCAGCTTGAGCGAGTGGGTCTACAATGAGCAGTTCTTC | TRBJ2-1 | TRBV2 | . | .
CASSQGWAQGALDGYTF | TGTGCCAGCAGCCAAGGTTGGGCACAGGGGGCGTTGGATGGCTACACCTTC | TRBJ1-2 | TRBV4-2 | once | TRBD1
CASRQGQGTLYEQYF | TGTGCCAGCAGACAGGGACAGGGAACTTTGTACGAGCAGTACTTC | TRBJ2-7 | TRBV6-6 | . | TRBD1
CASSPGVKETQYF | TGTGCCAGCTCACCAGGGGTAAAAGAGACCCAGTACTTC | TRBJ2-5 | TRBV18 | . | .
CAIRRDTISYEQYF | TGTGCCATCAGGCGGGACACTATATCCTACGAGCAGTACTTC | TRBJ2-7 | TRBV10-3 | . | .
CASSPRRQGVHEQYF | TGTGCCAGCTCACCAAGACGCCAGGGGGTCCACGAGCAGTACTTC | TRBJ2-7 | TRBV18 | . | TRBD1
CASSFLRPGGNSPLHF | TGTGCCAGCAGTTTCCTACGCCCCGGCGGAAATTCACCCCTCCACTTT | TRBJ1-6 | TRBV28 | . | .
CASSIIAGDEQYF | TGTGCCAGCAGTATCATAGCGGGAGATGAGCAGTACTTC | TRBJ2-5 | TRBV28 | once | TRBD2
CASGLGIGAAQYF | TGTGCTAGTGGTTTGGGAATAGGGGCGGCCCAGTACTTC | TRBJ2-5 | TRBV12-5 | . | .
CASSLGDRVETDTQYF | TGCGCCAGCAGCTTGGGGGACAGGGTTGAGACAGATACGCAGTATTTT | TRBJ2-3 | TRBV5-1 | . | TRBD1
CASSHLSGDRGREGYTF | TGCGCCAGCAGCCACCTATCCGGGGACAGGGGAAGAGAGGGCTACACCTTC | TRBJ1-2 | TRBV4-1 | . | TRBD1
CASSVDRGLHGYTF | TGTGCCAGCAGCGTGGACAGGGGGCTGCATGGCTACACCTTC | TRBJ1-2 | TRBV5-4 | . | TRBD1
CASSPSRVNTEAFF | TGTGCCAGTAGTCCCTCAAGGGTGAACACTGAAGCTTTCTTT | TRBJ1-1 | TRBV19 | . | .
CASSQRNRDEQYF | TGTGCCAGCAGCCAGAGAAACAGGGACGAGCAGTACTTC | TRBJ2-7 | TRBV7-9 | . | .
CASSLDRGLSYEQYF | TGTGCCAGCAGCTTGGACAGGGGGCTGTCCTACGAGCAGTACTTC | TRBJ2-7 | TRBV11-2 | . | TRBD1
CASSTGNTGELFF | TGTGCCTCATCGACAGGGAACACCGGGGAGCTGTTTTTT | TRBJ2-2 | TRBV9 | . | .
CATLRAGTGELFF | TGTGCCACCTTGCGGGCGGGGACCGGGGAGCTGTTTTTT | TRBJ2-2 | TRBV19 | . | .
CAWAGGGSGEQYF | TGTGCCTGGGCGGGTGGCGGGAGCGGCGAGCAGTACTTC | TRBJ2-7 | TRBV30 | . | TRBD2
CASMLAGTGNTIYF | TGTGCCAGCATGTTGGCGGGAACTGGAAACACCATATATTTT | TRBJ1-3 | TRBV27 | . | .
CASSPGTHEQFF | TGTGCCAGCAGTCCCGGGACTCATGAGCAGTTCTTC | TRBJ2-1 | TRBV6-6 | . | .
CASREDRGRVYGYTF | TGTGCCAGCAGGGAAGACAGGGGTCGTGTCTATGGCTACACCTTC | TRBJ1-2 | TRBV2 | once | TRBD1
CASSDHLGGVTGELFF | TGTGCCAGCAGCGATCACCTAGGCGGGGTGACCGGGGAGCTGTTTTTT | TRBJ2-2 | TRBV9 | . | .
CSVSGGGPNIQYF | TGCAGCGTCTCCGGGGGGGGCCCAAACATTCAGTACTTC | TRBJ2-4 | TRBV29-1 | . | TRBD2
CASSLEGGLNTPIEQFF | TGCGCCAGCAGCTTGGAAGGCGGACTTAACACCCCAATTGAGCAGTTCTTC | TRBJ2-1 | TRBV5-1 | . | .
CASSTSIFGSYEQYF | TGTGCCAGTAGTACTTCAATATTTGGCTCCTACGAGCAGTACTTC | TRBJ2-7 | TRBV19 | . | .
CASSASLGTEQYF | TGTGCCAGCAGCGCAAGCCTTGGGACCGAGCAGTACTTC | TRBJ2-7 | TRBV9 | . | .
CASTPVRAKKSSGANVLTF | TGTGCCAGCACCCCCGTGAGGGCTAAGAAAAGCTCTGGGGCCAACGTCCTGACTTTC | TRBJ2-6 | TRBV7-9 | . | .
CASSPGTGIQPQHF | TGCGCCAGCAGCCCCGGGACAGGGATTCAGCCCCAGCATTTT | TRBJ1-5 | TRBV4-3 | . | TRBD1
CASRHVLRLGYTF | TGCGCCAGCCGCCACGTACTGCGTCTTGGCTACACCTTC | TRBJ1-2 | TRBV10-1 | . | .
CASSAQLAGVIDTQYF | TGTGCCAGCAGTGCCCAACTAGCGGGAGTTATAGATACGCAGTATTTT | TRBJ2-3 | TRBV2 | . | TRBD2
CASSYLFGGVGTEAFF | TGTGCCAGCAGTTACCTCTTTGGGGGAGTAGGGACTGAAGCTTTCTTT | TRBJ1-1 | TRBV28 | . | .
CASSAPGTMWGYTF | TGTGCCAGCTCGGCACCCGGGACAATGTGGGGCTACACCTTC | TRBJ1-2 | TRBV28 | . | .
CASRGDYGYTF | TGTGCCAGTAGGGGCGATTATGGCTACACCTTC | TRBJ1-2 | TRBV19 | . | .
CASSLEGRWTEAFF | TGCGCCAGCAGCTTGGAAGGGAGGTGGACTGAAGCTTTCTTT | TRBJ1-1 | TRBV5-1 | . | .
CASSTDRENQPQHF | TGTGCCAGCAGCACCGACAGGGAGAATCAGCCCCAGCATTTT | TRBJ1-5 | TRBV25-1 | . | TRBD1
CASSVGGPGNSPLHF | TGTGCCAGCAGCGTTGGGGGACCGGGCAATTCACCCCTCCACTTT | TRBJ1-6 | TRBV9 | . | .